This T cell receptor (beta chain) was profiled in a study of cytomegalovirus exposure and HLA in healthy donors. The wider study: A later analysis reported the same platform for the 100 to 150 validation repertoires and the roughly 650 first-cohort repertoires. Points from the study as a whole: According to a subsequent analysis, TCR clusters from the first cohort were inclined to appear together in the 90 to 150 validation repertoires. Reports described diagnosis of cytomegalovirus status by the classifier as highly specific and sensitive.

Some clones are missing from TCRdb's copy, which holds only in-frame ones; the method was immunoSEQ multiplex PCR. The sample consists of approximately 59,000 clones, 93% of them appearing once. Note on this clone: Its antigen is as yet unknown.

Specimen: PBMCs. The clonotype was recovered from a woman between 18 and 29 years old in good health and CMV-seropositive.

CDR3 residues: CSVELGLHRETQYF. In DNA, the CDR3 is TGCAGCGTTGAACTTGGGCTCCACCGGGAGACCCAGTACTTC. The V call is TRBV29-1, the J call TRBJ2-5; the D is unclear. V lost 2 bases, J lost 5 bases, and 15 bases lay in between. This CDR3 is 14 amino acids long. Germline V gene sequence: CDR1 SQVTM, CDR2 ANQGSEA. Drawing the rest from reference TRBV29-1 and TRBJ2-5, the complete variable domain is SAVISQKPSRDICQRGTSLTIQCQVDSQVTMMFWYRQQPGQSLTLIATANQGSEATYESGFVIDKFPISRPNLTFSTLTVSNMSPEDSSIYLCSVELGLHRETQYFGPGTRLLVL.